This T cell receptor beta chain was captured in a study of CD8 T cells in ankylosing spondylitis. V lost 4 bases and J lost 1, with 12 bases in between. The CDR3 totals 15 residues. Germline loops: CDR1 MNHEY, CDR2 SVGAGI. TCRdb reanalysed the 5' RACE reads using MiXCR and keeps one entry per CDR3 protein. The sample contains roughly 250,000 distinct CDR3 sequences, roughly 8.6% of which appear only once. This clonotype was seen many times. The material sequenced was blood, either unsorted or a sorted T cell fraction (not recorded which). The sequence came from a male donor with ankylosing spondylitis or in good health (not recorded which). This chain connects TRBV6-5 to TRBJ2-3; maybe TRBD2 (6 bases). For the CDR3, the DNA is TGTGCCAGCAGTTCCTTCAGCGGGCGCACAGATACGCAGTATTTT. It translates to CASSSFSGRTDTQYF.